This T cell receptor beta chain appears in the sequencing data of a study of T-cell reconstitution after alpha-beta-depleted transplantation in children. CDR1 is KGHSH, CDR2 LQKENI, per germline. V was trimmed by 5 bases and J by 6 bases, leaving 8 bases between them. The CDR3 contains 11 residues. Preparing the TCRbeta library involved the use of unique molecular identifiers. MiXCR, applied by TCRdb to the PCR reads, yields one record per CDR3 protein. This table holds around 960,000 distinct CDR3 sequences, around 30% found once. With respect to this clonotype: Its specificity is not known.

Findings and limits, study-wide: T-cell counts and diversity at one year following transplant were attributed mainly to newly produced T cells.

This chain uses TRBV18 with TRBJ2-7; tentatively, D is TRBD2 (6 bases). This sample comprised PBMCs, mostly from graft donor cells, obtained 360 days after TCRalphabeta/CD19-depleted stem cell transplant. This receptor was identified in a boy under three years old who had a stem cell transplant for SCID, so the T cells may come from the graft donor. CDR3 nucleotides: TGTGCCAGCTCAGAGCGGGTCGAGCAGTACTTC. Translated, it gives CASSERVEQYF.